The source of this TCR beta chain is a study of T cells in Graves' hyperthyroidism and ophthalmopathy (dated by TCRdb to about 2019). Regarding the complete study: Peripheral blood samples were taken at initial diagnosis, before any treatment was given. TCR V-J signatures able to tell the groups apart were searched for in a discovery cohort of 90 to 100 patients, of whom 43 had Graves' ophthalmopathy and 57 had stable Graves' hyperthyroidism. Whether ophthalmopathy could be predicted prospectively was tested in an independent validation cohort made up of 18 hyperthyroidism patients plus 17 patients who later progressed to ophthalmopathy. The 100 discovery patients were randomly divided into training and test sets at a 7:3 ratio. In addition, the study compared T-cell repertoires in thyroid tissue and in blood from 6 or 7 Graves' hyperthyroidism patients. After blood sampling, hyperthyroidism patients were treated with methimazole at a starting dose of 30 mg daily, and ophthalmopathy patients were treated with high-dose intravenous methylprednisolone. According to the paper, TCR Vbeta CDR3 sequencing was carried out on about 140 peripheral blood samples, which came from 40 to 45 ophthalmopathy, approximately 72 hyperthyroidism and approximately 17 progressor patients.

Hyperthyroidism patients were newly diagnosed, had a disease duration of under 2 months, and were aged 18 to 65 years. The study excluded patients with uncontrolled infections, other autoimmune diseases, pregnancy or lactation. Diagnoses relied on clinical symptoms, serum thyroxine and TRAb, thyroid ultrasound and orbital computed tomography. For progressor patients, blood was drawn at the first diagnosis of hyperthyroidism, before any ophthalmopathy symptoms had appeared. PBMCs were isolated from about 9.1 ml of fresh peripheral blood by Ficoll-Paque density gradient centrifugation. Progressor patients were first diagnosed with Graves' hyperthyroidism and then developed ophthalmopathy during follow-up. Total RNA was extracted with Trizol reagent, and quality was checked on an Agilent 2100 Bioanalyzer. Germline trimming: 0 bases from V, 4 bases from J; junction bases outside gene matches: 7. From the germline V gene, CDR1 is SGHTA and CDR2 is FQGTGA. From its cysteine to its phenylalanine, the CDR3 spans 16 amino acids. Here the CDR3 DNA is all that survives: 48 bases in frame from base 1.

Amplification of TCR beta CDR3 regions was carried out from RNA transcripts. For the first round of RT-PCR on the TCR CDR3, the HTBI primer set was used together with the Qiagen OneStep RT-PCR kit. A second multiplex PCR round built the libraries, followed by size selection and purification. Libraries were sequenced paired-end with 100 bp reads on an Illumina HiSeq2000. The study's processing was this. Raw data were processed with SOAPnuke, discarding reads with adapters, uncalled bases, mean Phred below 15, or no exact constant-primer or identifier match. COPE v1.2.5 was used to merge high-quality paired reads, and clonotypes were defined as unique nucleotide sequences. MiTCR v1.1 was used to align the clonotypes against IMGT TRBV, TRBD and TRBJ reference segments. The analysis was restricted to V-J combinations with a frequency above 0.0001, which together covered over 99% of the repertoires. A TCS score was defined as the ratio between F50 (clonal expansion) and ExV (chaos), using BLOSUM62-based TCRdist between CDR3 peptides within each V-J. Welch's t-statistics and random forest reduced approximately 520 V-J features to about 12, which were used in a naive Bayes classifier (R e1071). The raw public data were reprocessed by TCRdb itself: fastp quality trimming at Q25, MiXCR clonotype calling, in-frame beta chains only. CDR3 protein sequences are deduplicated, and each keeps its most common genes and DNA. TCRdb, rather than the study authors, made the V and J calls. The sample table holds about 380,000 distinct CDR3 sequences, of which approximately 13% were seen once. Jointly, the top ten make up around 20% of the sample.

Only one count was recorded for this clonotype. No cognate antigen has been identified for it. No much larger clone exists at a distance of one base, and base qualities are not known. Just one read gives weak support. Study-wide conclusions, independent of this receptor: In validation, the model predicted progression to ophthalmopathy a median of roughly 6.2 months before onset, with approximately 70% sensitivity and more than 72% specificity. Sample size was not statistically predetermined, and blinding of investigators to group allocation was not performed. Blood samples also contained most of the expanded thyroid clonotypes (frequency above 0.001), which suggests that blood repertoires may reflect thyroid immune responses. A model built on a 13 V-J signature distinguished ophthalmopathy from stable hyperthyroidism, reaching 87.88% sensitivity and 81.08% specificity in cross-validation and 80%/75% in testing.

Sequenced material: blood. The receptor comes from a man in his thirties or forties with Graves' hyperthyroidism that later progressed to Graves' ophthalmopathy. The chain joins TRBV7-3 to TRBJ2-5; 8 middle bases align to TRBD2. The CDR3 sequence is CASSLTGRGVSETQYF. The nucleotide sequence is TGTGCCAGCAGCTTAACTGGGCGGGGGGTATCAGAGACCCAGTACTTC.